The clone carrying this T cell receptor (beta chain) occurred a few times. The data stem from a study of regulatory T cells in long-lasting Graves disease. The time point here: newly diagnosed GD, antithyroid drugs for less than 3 months. Following extraction of RNA from PBMCs, that RNA was used to make the TCR library. CDR1 and CDR2 (germline): SGDLS, YYNGEE. Trimming took off 3 bases at V and 2 bases at J, with 12 bases between the two ends. This CDR3 comprises 15 residues. Construction of the TCR beta libraries employed iRepertoire HTBI primers in conjunction with Arm-PCR of CDR3 regions. Using its own MiXCR run on the multiplex PCR reads, TCRdb lists one record per CDR3 protein. The sample contains 350,000 to 450,000 distinct CDR3 sequences, about 15% of which appear only once. This same sample was also taken into another study, of T cells in Graves' hyperthyroidism and ophthalmopathy. That publication notes: Primed by the HTBI set, a first-round RT-PCR was run on the TCR CDR3.

This chain joins TRBV9 and TRBJ2-1; maybe TRBD2 (5 bases). This TCR derives from a woman aged 40 to 50 with Graves disease. The sequencing here drew on peripheral blood mononuclear cells (PBMCs), taken at new diagnosis, from a patient treated with antithyroid drugs. CDR3: CASSGGRETYNEQFF. CDR3 DNA sequence: TGTGCCAGCAGCGGTGGTAGGGAGACCTACAATGAGCAGTTCTTC.